This T cell receptor (beta chain) comes out of a study of pediatric ulcerative colitis. Study observations and caveats: Substantially fewer templates came from a couple of patients' blood samples. In rectum, acute severe colitis had expanded clones and less diversity. A couple of rectal clonotypes were found only in ulcerative colitis patients, all of them.

A note on this clone: Its antigen remains unidentified. Other DNA sequences of this sample code for an identical CDR3.

Before the diagnostic colonoscopy, ulcerative colitis patients were free of immunosuppressive medication. V was clipped by 0 bases and J by 0 bases, with 7 bases between them. Per the germline V gene, CDR1 is SGHRS and CDR2 is YFSETQ. The CDR3 has 14 amino acids. Sequencing was performed with immunoSEQ multiplex PCR; in TCRdb, only in-frame clones are kept and a portion is missing. Of 30,000 to 40,000 clones in the sample, about four fifths were seen once. The sequencing sample was made of blood. The TCR was taken from a boy younger than 18 with severe ulcerative colitis. V is TRBV5-1 and J is TRBJ2-7; D gene unclear. The CDR3 region has the DNA TGCGCCAGCAGCTTGGGCGGCAGCTCCTACGAGCAGTACTTC. Its protein is CASSLGGSSYEQYF.